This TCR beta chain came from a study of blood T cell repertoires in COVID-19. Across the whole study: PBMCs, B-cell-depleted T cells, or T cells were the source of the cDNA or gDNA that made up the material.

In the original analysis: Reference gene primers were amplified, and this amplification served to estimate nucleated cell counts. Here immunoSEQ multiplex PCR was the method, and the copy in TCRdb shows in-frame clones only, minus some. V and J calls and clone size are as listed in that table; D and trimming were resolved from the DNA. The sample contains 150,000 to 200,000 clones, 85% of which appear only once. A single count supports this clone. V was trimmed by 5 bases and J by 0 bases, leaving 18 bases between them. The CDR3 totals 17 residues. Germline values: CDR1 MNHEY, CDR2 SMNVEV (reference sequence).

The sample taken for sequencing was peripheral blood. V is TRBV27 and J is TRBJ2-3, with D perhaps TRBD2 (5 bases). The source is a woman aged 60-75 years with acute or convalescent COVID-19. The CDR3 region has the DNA TGTGCCAGCAGTCCCCCCCCACAGCGGCCTAGCACAGATACGCAGTATTTT. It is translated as CASSPPPQRPSTDTQYF.